The clone carrying this TCR beta chain was seen at least ten times. Antigen specificity is unknown. The data derive from a study of T cells in Graves' hyperthyroidism and ophthalmopathy. Broader study findings: Most thyroid clonotypes that were expanded above 0.001 also turned up in blood.

Hyperthyroidism of Graves' type that showed no ophthalmopathy progression within 18 months was stable. The diagnostic basis comprised clinical symptoms, serum thyroxine and TRAb, thyroid ultrasound and orbital computed tomography. Fresh peripheral blood, under 11 ml, yielded the PBMCs. Trimming took off 2 bases at V and 12 bases at J, with 8 bases between the two ends. The germline CDR1 and CDR2 sequences are MDHEN and SYDVKM. CDR3 length: 12 residues. TCR beta CDR3 region amplification was performed from RNA transcripts. During a first-round RT-PCR of the TCR CDR3, the HTBI primer set was used. Each CDR3 protein gets one entry after TCRdb re-called the multiplex PCR reads with MiXCR. The table records about 350,000 distinct CDR3 sequences, 14% of them present only once.

The sequencing sample was made of blood. This chain uses TRBV28 with TRBJ1-6; weak D call: TRBD1 (6 bases). This TCR was recovered from a woman in her twenties or thirties with Graves' hyperthyroidism. The CDR3 sequence: CASSLRGEPLHF. In nucleotides, the CDR3 is TGTGCCAGCAGTTTAAGGGGGGAACCCCTCCACTTT. The full variable domain, completed using reference TRBV28 and TRBJ1-6, is DVKVTQSSRYLVKRTGEKVFLECVQDMDHENMFWYRQDPGLGLRLIYFSYDVKMKEKGDIPEGYSVSREKKERFSLILESASTNQTSMYLCASSLRGEPLHFGNGTRLTVT.